A single sample is the source of the 4 T cell receptor beta chains below, sequenced in a study of T cell clones after liver transplantation. Produced via immunoSEQ multiplex PCR; TCRdb's table is partial and in-frame only. The table shows some 57,000 clones, with less than 75% occurring only once. The sequencing here drew on CD4+ T cells from blood, taken at the 22-month timepoint. These receptors all come from a human patient who received a liver transplant. The graft donor may be the source of some T cells.

This clone was recorded once. This chain joins TRBV11-2 and TRBJ2-3; the D is unclear. The CDR3 totals 14 residues. The ends were cut back, 0 bases at V and 3 bases at J, with 7 bases in the middle. Germline V gene sequence: CDR1 SGHAT, CDR2 FQNNGV. The CDR3 bases are TGTGCCAGCAGCTTAGAAGCCAGGACAGATACGCAGTATTTT. It yields the protein CASSLEARTDTQYF.

This chain uses TRBV7-8 with TRBJ1-5; a weak D match, TRBD1 (6 bases). The V end was cut by 2 bases, the J end by 7 bases, with 15 bases between. CDR1 is SGHVS, CDR2 FQNEAQ, per germline. This CDR3 spans 15 amino acids. CDR3 in DNA: TGTGCCAGCAGCTTAAGCGGAGGGGGGTGGCAGCCCCAGCATTTT. This encodes CASSLSGGGWQPQHF.

The chain has TRBV9 and TRBJ2-3; 11 bases align to TRBD2. V lost 1 base and J lost 0; bases outside the gene matches: 4. This CDR3 has 17 amino acids. Germline assignment: CDR1 SGDLS and CDR2 YYNGEE. The CDR3 protein is CASSVTSGGTSTDTQYF. In DNA form, the CDR3 reads TGTGCCAGCAGCGTAACTAGCGGGGGAACTAGCACAGATACGCAGTATTTT.

This clone has a handful of counts. The J gene is TRBJ1-1, the V gene TRBV6-1, with 7 positions matching TRBD1. CDR3 length: 13 amino acids. CDR1 MNHNS and CDR2 SASEGT come from the germline V gene. V shed 7 bases, J shed 3 bases, and the junction held 5 bases outside the gene matches. The CDR3 DNA reads TGTGCCAGCAAGACAGGGCTGTACACTGAAGCTTTCTTT. This gives the protein CASKTGLYTEAFF.